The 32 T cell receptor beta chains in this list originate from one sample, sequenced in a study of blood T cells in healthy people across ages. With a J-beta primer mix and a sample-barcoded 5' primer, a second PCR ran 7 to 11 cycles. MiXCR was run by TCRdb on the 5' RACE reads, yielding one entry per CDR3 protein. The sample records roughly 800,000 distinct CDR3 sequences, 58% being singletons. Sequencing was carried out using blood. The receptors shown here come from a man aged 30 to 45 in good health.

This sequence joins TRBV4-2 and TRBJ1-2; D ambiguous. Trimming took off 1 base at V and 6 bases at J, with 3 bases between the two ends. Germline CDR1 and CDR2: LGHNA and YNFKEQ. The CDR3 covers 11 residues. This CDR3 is CASSQVDGYTF. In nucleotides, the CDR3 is TGTGCCAGCAGCCAAGTAGATGGCTACACCTTC.

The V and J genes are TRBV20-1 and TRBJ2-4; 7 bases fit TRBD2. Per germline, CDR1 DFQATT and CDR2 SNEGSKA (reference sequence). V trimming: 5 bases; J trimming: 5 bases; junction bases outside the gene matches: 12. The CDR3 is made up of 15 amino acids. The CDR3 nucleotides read TGCAGTGCTCTCGTCTTCGGGGGGAATCAAAACATTCAGTACTTC. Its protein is CSALVFGGNQNIQYF.

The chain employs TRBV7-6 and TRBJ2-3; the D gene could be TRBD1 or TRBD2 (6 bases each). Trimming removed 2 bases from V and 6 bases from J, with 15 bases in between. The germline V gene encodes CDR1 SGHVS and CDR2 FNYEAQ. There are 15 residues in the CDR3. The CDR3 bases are TGTGCCAGCAGCTTAAGTCCGGGGGCTGGGGATACGCAGTATTTT. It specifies CASSLSPGAGDTQYF.

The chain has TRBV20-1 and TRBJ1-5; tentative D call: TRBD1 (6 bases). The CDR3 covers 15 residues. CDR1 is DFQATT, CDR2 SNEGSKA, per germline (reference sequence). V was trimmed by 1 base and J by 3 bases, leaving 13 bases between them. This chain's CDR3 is CSARVRGRLNQPQHF. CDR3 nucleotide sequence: TGCAGTGCTAGAGTTCGGGGGCGCCTCAATCAGCCCCAGCATTTT.

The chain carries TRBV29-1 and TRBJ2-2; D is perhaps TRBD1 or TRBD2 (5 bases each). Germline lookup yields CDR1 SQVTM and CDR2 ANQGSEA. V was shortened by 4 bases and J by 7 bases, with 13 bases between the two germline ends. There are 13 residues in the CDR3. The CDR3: CSVVGAGGGELFF. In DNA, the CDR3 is TGCAGCGTTGTCGGGGCTGGAGGCGGGGAGCTGTTTTTT.

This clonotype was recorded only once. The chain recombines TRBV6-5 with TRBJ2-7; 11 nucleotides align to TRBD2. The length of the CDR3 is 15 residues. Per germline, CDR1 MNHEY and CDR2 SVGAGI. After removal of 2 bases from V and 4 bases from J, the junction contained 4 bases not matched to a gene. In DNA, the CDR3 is TGTGCCAGCAGTTACCTTAGCGGGAGGGGGTACGAGCAGTACTTC. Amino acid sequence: CASSYLSGRGYEQYF.

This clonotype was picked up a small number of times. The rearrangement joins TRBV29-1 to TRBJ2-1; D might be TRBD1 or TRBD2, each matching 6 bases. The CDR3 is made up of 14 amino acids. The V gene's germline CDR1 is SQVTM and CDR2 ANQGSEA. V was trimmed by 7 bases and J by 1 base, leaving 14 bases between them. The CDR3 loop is CSAAGQGSYNEQFF. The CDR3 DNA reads TGCAGCGCCGCGGGGCAGGGGTCCTACAATGAGCAGTTCTTC.

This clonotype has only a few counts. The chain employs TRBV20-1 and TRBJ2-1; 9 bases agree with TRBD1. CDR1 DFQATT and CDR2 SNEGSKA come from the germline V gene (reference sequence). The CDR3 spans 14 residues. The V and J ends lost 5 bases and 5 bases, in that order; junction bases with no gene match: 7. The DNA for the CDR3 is TGCAGTGCTTTCGGTGGGACAGGGAACAATGAGCAGTTCTTC. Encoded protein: CSAFGGTGNNEQFF.

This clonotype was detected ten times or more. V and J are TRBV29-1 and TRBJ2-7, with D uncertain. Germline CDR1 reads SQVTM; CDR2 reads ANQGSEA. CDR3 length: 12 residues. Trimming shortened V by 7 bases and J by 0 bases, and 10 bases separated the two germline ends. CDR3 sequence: CSAAASSYEQYF. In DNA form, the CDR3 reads TGCAGCGCCGCCGCGAGCTCCTACGAGCAGTACTTC.

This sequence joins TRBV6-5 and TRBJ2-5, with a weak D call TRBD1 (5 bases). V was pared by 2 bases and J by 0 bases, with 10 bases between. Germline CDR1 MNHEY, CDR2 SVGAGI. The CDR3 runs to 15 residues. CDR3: CASSYIARDQETQYF. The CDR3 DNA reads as TGTGCCAGCAGTTACATCGCCAGGGACCAAGAGACCCAGTACTTC.

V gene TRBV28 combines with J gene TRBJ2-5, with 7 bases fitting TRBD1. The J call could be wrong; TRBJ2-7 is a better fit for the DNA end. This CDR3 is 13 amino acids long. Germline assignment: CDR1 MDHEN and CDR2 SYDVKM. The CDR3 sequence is CASSRQGYHEQYF. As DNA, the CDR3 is TGTGCCAGCAGTCGACAGGGTTACCACGAGCAGTACTTC.

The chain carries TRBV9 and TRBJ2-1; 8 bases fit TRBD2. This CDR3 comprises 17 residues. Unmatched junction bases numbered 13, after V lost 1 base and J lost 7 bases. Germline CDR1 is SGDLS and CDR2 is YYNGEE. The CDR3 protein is CASSVSGGTSGLNEQFF. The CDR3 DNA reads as TGTGCCAGCAGCGTATCGGGGGGCACTAGCGGATTGAATGAGCAGTTCTTC.

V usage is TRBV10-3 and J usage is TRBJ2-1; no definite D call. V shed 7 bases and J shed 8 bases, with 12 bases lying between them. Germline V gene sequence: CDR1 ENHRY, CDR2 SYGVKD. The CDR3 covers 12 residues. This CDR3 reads CAITGGLHEQFF. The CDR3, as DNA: TGTGCCATCACGGGTGGGCTCCATGAGCAGTTCTTC.

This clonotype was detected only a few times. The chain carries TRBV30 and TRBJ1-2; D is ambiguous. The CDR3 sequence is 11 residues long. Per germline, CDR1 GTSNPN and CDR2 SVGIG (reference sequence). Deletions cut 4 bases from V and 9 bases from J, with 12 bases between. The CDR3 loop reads CAWTRQESYTF. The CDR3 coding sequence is TGTGCCTGGACCCGCCAGGAGAGCTACACCTTC.

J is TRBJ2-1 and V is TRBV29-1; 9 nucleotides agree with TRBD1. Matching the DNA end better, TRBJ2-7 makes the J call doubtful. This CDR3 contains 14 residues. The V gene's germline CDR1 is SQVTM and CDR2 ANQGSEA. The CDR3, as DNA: TGCAGCGTTTTTTTGGGACAGGGATACAATGAGCAGTACTTC. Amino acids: CSVFLGQGYNEQYF.

Here the CDR3 DNA reads TGTGCCACCAAGGACGCAATGAACACTGAAGCTTTCTTT. Amino acid sequence: CATKDAMNTEAFF. V gene TRBV15 combines with J gene TRBJ1-1; D is undetermined. CDR1 and CDR2 from the germline V gene are LNHNV and YYDKDF (reference sequence). The V and J ends lost 7 bases and 0 bases respectively, with 9 bases between them. The CDR3 contains 13 residues.

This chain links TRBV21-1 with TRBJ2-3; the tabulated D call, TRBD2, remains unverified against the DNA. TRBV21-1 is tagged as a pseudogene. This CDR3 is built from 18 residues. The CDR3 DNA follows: TGTGCCAGCAGCAAAGGGGGACTAGCGGGGCCCCGCACAGATACGCAGTATTTT. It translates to CASSKGGLAGPRTDTQYF.

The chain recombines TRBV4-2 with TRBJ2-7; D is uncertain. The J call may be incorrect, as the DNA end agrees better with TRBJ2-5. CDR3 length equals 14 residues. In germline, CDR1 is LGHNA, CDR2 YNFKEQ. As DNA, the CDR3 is TGTGCCAGCAGCCAAGATTTAGTGGAAGAGACCCAGTACTTC. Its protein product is CASSQDLVEETQYF.

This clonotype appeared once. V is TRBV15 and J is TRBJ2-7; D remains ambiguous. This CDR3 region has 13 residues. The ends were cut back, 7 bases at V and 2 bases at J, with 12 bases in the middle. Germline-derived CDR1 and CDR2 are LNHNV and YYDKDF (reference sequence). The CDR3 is CATKTIGTYEQYF. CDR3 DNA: TGTGCCACCAAAACCATAGGGACCTACGAGCAGTACTTC. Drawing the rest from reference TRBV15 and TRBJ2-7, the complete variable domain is DAMVIQNPRYQVTQFGKPVTLSCSQTLNHNVMYWYQQKSSQAPKLLFHYYDKDFNNEADTPDNFQSRRPNTSFCFLDIRSPGLGDTAMYLCATKTIGTYEQYFGPGTRLTVT.

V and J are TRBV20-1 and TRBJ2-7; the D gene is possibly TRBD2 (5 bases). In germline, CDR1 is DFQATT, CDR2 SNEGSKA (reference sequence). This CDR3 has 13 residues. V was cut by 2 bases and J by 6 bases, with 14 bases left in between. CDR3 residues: CSARPGVGSEQYF. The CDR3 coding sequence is TGCAGTGCTAGACCCGGCGTGGGGAGCGAGCAGTACTTC.

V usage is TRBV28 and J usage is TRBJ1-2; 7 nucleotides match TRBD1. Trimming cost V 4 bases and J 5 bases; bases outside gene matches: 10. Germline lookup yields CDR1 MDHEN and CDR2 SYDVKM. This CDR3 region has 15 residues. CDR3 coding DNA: TGTGCCAGCAGTTGGTTCGACAGGGTGGTATATGGCTACACCTTC. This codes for CASSWFDRVVYGYTF.

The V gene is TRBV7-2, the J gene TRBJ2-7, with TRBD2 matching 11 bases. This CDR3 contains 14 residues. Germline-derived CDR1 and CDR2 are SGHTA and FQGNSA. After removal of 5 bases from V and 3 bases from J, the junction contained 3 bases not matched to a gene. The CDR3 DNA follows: TGTGCCAGCAGCCGACTAGCGGGATACTACGAGCAGTACTTC. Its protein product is CASSRLAGYYEQYF.

The CDR3 nucleotides are TGCAGCGTATTATCCGGGGAGCTGTTTTTT. This sequence encodes CSVLSGELFF. The chain employs TRBV29-1 and TRBJ2-2; D is uncertain. CDR1 and CDR2 (germline): SQVTM, ANQGSEA. V lost 6 bases, J lost 6 bases, and 5 bases lay in between. The CDR3 contains 10 residues.

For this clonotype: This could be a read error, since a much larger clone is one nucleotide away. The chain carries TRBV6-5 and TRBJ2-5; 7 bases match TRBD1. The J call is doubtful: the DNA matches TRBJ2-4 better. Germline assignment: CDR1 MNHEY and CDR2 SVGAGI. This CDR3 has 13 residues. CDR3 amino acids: CVSSLGQKNIQYF. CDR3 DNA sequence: TGTGTCAGCAGCCTGGGACAGAAAAACATTCAGTACTTC.

DNA of the CDR3: TGTGCCATCAGTGGACAGGGACCTGGGGCCAACGTCCTGACTTTC. Protein: CAISGQGPGANVLTF. The chain is built from TRBV10-3 and TRBJ2-6; 7 bases map to TRBD1. The germline V gene encodes CDR1 ENHRY and CDR2 SYGVKD. J was trimmed by 2 bases and V by 4 bases; bases with no gene match: 2. The CDR3 consists of 15 residues.

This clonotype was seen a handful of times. CDR3: CASSLDSYEQFF. In DNA form, the CDR3 reads TGCGCCAGCAGCTTGGATAGTTATGAGCAGTTCTTC. The rearrangement joins TRBV5-1 to TRBJ2-1; D unresolved. Germline CDR1 and CDR2: SGHRS and YFSETQ. This CDR3 is built from 12 residues. Trimming took 0 bases from V and 8 from J, leaving 6 bases between them. The variable domain in full, completed from reference TRBV5-1 and TRBJ2-1, reads KAGVTQTPRYLIKTRGQQVTLSCSPISGHRSVSWYQQTPGQGLQFLFEYFSETQRNKGNFPGRFSGRQFSNSRSEMNVSTLELGDSALYLCASSLDSYEQFFGPGTRLTVL.

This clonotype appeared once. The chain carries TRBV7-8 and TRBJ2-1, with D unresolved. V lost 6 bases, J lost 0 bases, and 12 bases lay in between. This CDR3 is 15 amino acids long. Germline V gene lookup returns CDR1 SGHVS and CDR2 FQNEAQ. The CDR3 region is CASRRADPSYNEQFF. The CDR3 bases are TGTGCCAGCAGACGGGCGGACCCCTCCTACAATGAGCAGTTCTTC.

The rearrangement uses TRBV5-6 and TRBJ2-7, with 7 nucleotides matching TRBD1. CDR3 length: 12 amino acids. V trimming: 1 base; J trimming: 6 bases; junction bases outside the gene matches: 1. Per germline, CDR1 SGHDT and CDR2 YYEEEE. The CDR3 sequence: CASSLYRGEQYF. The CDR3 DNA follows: TGTGCCAGCAGCTTGTACAGGGGCGAGCAGTACTTC.

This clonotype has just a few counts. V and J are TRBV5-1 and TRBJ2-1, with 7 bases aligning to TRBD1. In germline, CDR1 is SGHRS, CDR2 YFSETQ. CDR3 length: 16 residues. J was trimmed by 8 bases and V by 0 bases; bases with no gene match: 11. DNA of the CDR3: TGCGCCAGCAGCTTGGTTCGAGGGGGCCCGGCGGATGAGCAGTTCTTC. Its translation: CASSLVRGGPADEQFF.

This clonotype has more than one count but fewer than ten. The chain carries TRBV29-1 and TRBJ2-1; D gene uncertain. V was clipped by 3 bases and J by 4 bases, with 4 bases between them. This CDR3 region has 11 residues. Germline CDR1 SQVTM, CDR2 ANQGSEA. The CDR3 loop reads CSVDFYNEQFF. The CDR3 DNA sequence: TGCAGCGTTGATTTTTACAATGAGCAGTTCTTC.

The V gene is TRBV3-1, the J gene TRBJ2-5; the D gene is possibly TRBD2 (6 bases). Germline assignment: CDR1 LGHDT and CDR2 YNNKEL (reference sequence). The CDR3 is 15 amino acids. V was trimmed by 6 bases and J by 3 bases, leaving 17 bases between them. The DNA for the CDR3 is TGTGCCAGCAGGCCCCAATGGGACTTCGAAGAGACCCAGTACTTC. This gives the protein CASRPQWDFEETQYF.

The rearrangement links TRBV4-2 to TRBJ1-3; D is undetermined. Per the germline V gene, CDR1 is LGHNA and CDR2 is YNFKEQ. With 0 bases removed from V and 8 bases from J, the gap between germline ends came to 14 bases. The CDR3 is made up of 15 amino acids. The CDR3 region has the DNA TGTGCCAGCAGCCAAGATCATTCAGCGCGGTACACCATATATTTT. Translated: CASSQDHSARYTIYF.